The 24 T cell receptor beta chains presented below share a single source sample, sequenced in a study of spatial heterogeneity in lung cancer. The time point: sample taken at primary tumor resection. The input material, whole RNA from tumor, nontumor lung or frozen PBMC, was sequenced unsorted. Each CDR3 protein gets one entry after TCRdb re-called the 5' RACE reads with MiXCR. The sample consists of roughly 7,000 distinct CDR3 sequences, over 15% of them appearing once. Specimen: PBMCs, collected at surgery. The receptors were gathered from a female donor with early-stage non-small cell lung cancer.

This clonotype rates as medium-sized (0.01 to 0.1%). The chain joins TRBV20-1 to TRBJ1-1; a weak D match, TRBD1 (6 bases). Germline CDR1 is DFQATT and CDR2 is SNEGSKA (reference sequence). The CDR3 contains 16 residues. V was trimmed by 0 bases and J by 0 bases, leaving 14 bases between them. The CDR3 loop reads CSAREAFGTLNTEAFF. CDR3 sequence (DNA): TGCAGTGCTAGAGAGGCCTTCGGGACACTGAACACTGAAGCTTTCTTT.

This clonotype qualifies as medium-sized. The chain links TRBV29-1 to TRBJ1-2, with D possibly matching TRBD1 (5 bases). The germline V gene has CDR1 SQVTM and CDR2 ANQGSEA. The CDR3 sequence is 14 residues long. Trimming removed 4 bases from V and 0 bases from J, with 12 bases in between. CDR3 region: CSVGEGFPNYGYTF. CDR3 nucleotides: TGCAGCGTTGGCGAGGGGTTCCCTAACTATGGCTACACCTTC.

This clonotype was observed at least ten times. This rearrangement joins TRBV9 to TRBJ2-3; a weak D match, TRBD2 (6 bases). The germline V and J ends were trimmed by 7 bases and 1 base, with 13 bases remaining between them. The length of the CDR3 is 14 residues. Looked up from germline, CDR1 is SGDLS and CDR2 is YYNGEE. The CDR3 DNA sequence: TGTGCCAGCCCCGGGGGACGGGGCACAGATACGCAGTATTTT. Protein product: CASPGGRGTDTQYF.

The V gene is TRBV4-3, the J gene TRBJ2-7, with a weak D call TRBD2 (5 bases). The CDR3 runs 15 residues. Germline CDR1 is LGHNA and CDR2 is YSLEER. V lost 0 bases to trimming and J lost 0 bases, with 9 bases between them. The CDR3 nucleotides read TGCGCCAGCAGCCAAGATCATGGACTCTCCTACGAGCAGTACTTC. This codes for CASSQDHGLSYEQYF.

This clonotype was counted at least ten times. Mismatch with germline at one junction end may stem from a read error. V gene TRBV7-7 combines with J gene TRBJ2-5; 11 bases are a match to TRBD2. CDR1 and CDR2 from the germline V gene are SSHAT and FNYEAQ (reference sequence). CDR3 size: 17 residues. CDR3 DNA sequence: TGTGCTAGCAGCTTAGGGCACCTAGCGGGAGGTTCCGAGACCCAGTACTTC. Translating gives CASSLGHLAGGSETQYF.

This clonotype was recorded at least ten times. V is TRBV9 and J is TRBJ2-7; 8 bases align to TRBD2. V was clipped by 0 bases and J by 3 bases; unmatched bases: 8. This CDR3 has 16 amino acids. Germline lookup yields CDR1 SGDLS and CDR2 YYNGEE. The CDR3 coding sequence is TGTGCCAGCAGCGTAGCCATCGGAGCGGGAGTCTACGAGCAGTACTTC. Residues: CASSVAIGAGVYEQYF.

This clonotype is medium-sized. This CDR3 reads CAISEAGSSNEQYF. Written as DNA, the CDR3 is TGTGCCATCAGTGAGGCGGGAAGTTCCAACGAGCAGTACTTC. This chain links TRBV10-3 with TRBJ2-7; tentative D call: TRBD2 (6 bases). This CDR3 is 14 amino acids long. Trimming pared 2 bases from V and 5 bases from J, leaving 13 bases between. CDR1 ENHRY and CDR2 SYGVKD come from the germline V gene.

This clonotype turned up a few times. V gene TRBV7-9 combines with J gene TRBJ2-2, with no clear D. This CDR3 contains 12 residues. V lost 1 base, J lost 4 bases, and 1 base lay in between. CDR1 is SEHNR and CDR2 is FQNEAQ in the germline V gene (reference sequence). CDR3 sequence (DNA): TGTGCCAGCAGCTTAGGCACCGGGGAGCTGTTTTTT. Its protein is CASSLGTGELFF.

Within the sample, this clonotype is medium-sized. The J gene is TRBJ2-1, the V gene TRBV29-1; 8 bases are shared with TRBD2. V lost 0 bases to trimming and J lost 6 bases; unmatched junction nucleotides: 7. The CDR3 consists of 15 residues. CDR1 and CDR2 (germline): SQVTM, ANQGSEA. CDR3: CSVEDGLAGINEQFF. CDR3 sequence (DNA): TGCAGCGTTGAAGACGGGCTAGCGGGTATCAATGAGCAGTTCTTC.

This sequence joins TRBV5-6 and TRBJ2-1, with 9 bases lining up with TRBD1. Trimming at V came to 6 bases and at J to 6 bases, leaving 7 bases not matched to a gene. CDR3 length equals 14 residues. CDR1 SGHDT and CDR2 YYEEEE come from the germline V gene. CDR3 sequence reads: CASISGTGSNEQFF. CDR3 DNA: TGTGCCAGCATCTCCGGGACAGGGTCCAATGAGCAGTTCTTC.

CDR3 in DNA: TGTGCCAGCAGCTTTTTTAGCGGGGCCGCCTACGAGCAGTACTTC. Translation gives CASSFFSGAAYEQYF. This sequence joins TRBV5-6 and TRBJ2-7; 8 bases line up with TRBD2. The germline CDR1 and CDR2 sequences are SGHDT and YYEEEE. The CDR3 extends over 15 amino acids. After removal of 2 bases from V and 2 bases from J, the junction contained 6 bases not matched to a gene.

The rearrangement joins TRBV10-3 to TRBJ1-2; no clear D. This CDR3 comprises 13 residues. The germline V and J ends were trimmed by 6 bases and 5 bases, with 13 bases remaining between them. Germline V gene data show CDR1 as ENHRY and CDR2 as SYGVKD. The CDR3 is CAISEGSRYGYTF. The CDR3 nucleotides are TGTGCCATCAGCGAAGGGAGTCGGTATGGCTACACCTTC.

This clonotype is medium-sized within its sample. As DNA, the CDR3 is TGCGCCAGCAGCTTAGAAGGGTTCCGCACAGATACGCAGTATTTT. It encodes CASSLEGFRTDTQYF. The V and J genes are TRBV5-1 and TRBJ2-3, with D unresolved. The CDR3 is made up of 15 amino acids. Germline loops: CDR1 SGHRS, CDR2 YFSETQ. The ends were cut back, 2 bases at V and 1 base at J, with 11 bases in the middle.

This sequence joins TRBV4-2 and TRBJ2-3; perhaps TRBD2 as D (5 bases). Trimming left V 0 bases short and J 4 bases short, with 8 bases between. Per germline, CDR1 LGHNA and CDR2 YNFKEQ. The CDR3 is 14 residues long. The CDR3, as DNA: TGTGCCAGCAGCCAAGAGGGAGTTCCAGATACGCAGTATTTT. Protein: CASSQEGVPDTQYF.

This rearrangement joins TRBV27 to TRBJ2-2, with no clear D. Germline lookup yields CDR1 MNHEY and CDR2 SMNVEV (reference sequence). The V and J ends lost 3 bases and 2 bases respectively, with 10 bases between them. CDR3 size: 15 residues. CDR3 region: CASSFGLGNTGELFF. DNA of the CDR3: TGTGCCAGCAGTTTCGGTCTGGGTAACACCGGGGAGCTGTTTTTT.

The J gene is TRBJ2-1, the V gene TRBV5-1, with D perhaps matching TRBD2 (5 bases). CDR1 SGHRS and CDR2 YFSETQ come from the germline V gene. V was cut by 4 bases and J by 2 bases, with 7 bases left in between. The CDR3 contains 13 residues. CDR3 in amino acids: CASSVGTYNEQFF. The CDR3 DNA is TGCGCCAGCAGCGTCGGGACCTACAATGAGCAGTTCTTC.

By frequency in the sample, this clonotype is medium-sized. The V gene is TRBV7-9, the J gene TRBJ1-4; D is ambiguous. V dropped 5 bases and J dropped 7 bases, with 14 bases sitting between them. CDR1 is SEHNR and CDR2 is FQNEAQ in the germline V gene (reference sequence). The CDR3 totals 14 residues. Written as DNA, the CDR3 is TGTGCCAGCAGCCGAACGAGGGAGGCTGAAAAACTGTTTTTT. Encoded protein: CASSRTREAEKLFF.

V usage is TRBV4-3 and J usage is TRBJ1-5; the D is unclear. The CDR3 has 14 amino acids. Germline V gene sequence: CDR1 LGHNA, CDR2 YSLEER. V was cut by 0 bases and J by 3 bases, with 6 bases left in between. The CDR3, as DNA: TGCGCCAGCAGCCAAGAAGTTTCCAATCAGCCCCAGCATTTT. It codes for CASSQEVSNQPQHF.

The V and J genes are TRBV7-9 and TRBJ1-2, with 10 bases lining up with TRBD1. The CDR3 spans 16 residues. Germline CDR1 reads SEHNR; CDR2 reads FQNEAQ (reference sequence). V was pared by 7 bases and J by 2 bases, with 10 bases of the junction left unmatched. The CDR3 sequence is CASTPDRGRLNYGYTF. CDR3 sequence (DNA): TGTGCCAGCACCCCTGACAGGGGGCGCTTGAACTATGGCTACACCTTC.

In its sample, this clonotype ranks as medium-sized. The J gene is TRBJ2-3, the V gene TRBV20-1; no firm D call. CDR1 is DFQATT, CDR2 SNEGSKA, per germline (reference sequence). Trimming took 3 bases from V and 3 from J, leaving 4 bases between them. CDR3 length: 11 amino acids. As DNA, the CDR3 is TGCAGTGCTAGCTCGACAGATACGCAGTATTTT. Its translation is CSASSTDTQYF.

The chain employs TRBV19 and TRBJ2-7; 8 bases are a match to TRBD2. Germline loops: CDR1 LNHDA, CDR2 SQIVND (reference sequence). V lost 3 bases and J lost 0; bases outside the gene matches: 7. This CDR3 is built from 16 residues. CDR3: CASSIASGPSSYEQYF. The DNA of the CDR3 is TGTGCCAGTAGTATTGCTAGCGGGCCGAGCTCCTACGAGCAGTACTTC. Looking up the rest from reference TRBV19 and TRBJ2-7 gives the full variable domain: DGGITQSPKYLFRKEGQNVTLSCEQNLNHDAMYWYRQDPGQGLRLIYYSQIVNDFQKGDIAEGYSVSREKKESFPLTVTSAQKNPTAFYLCASSIASGPSSYEQYFGPGTRLTVT.

This clonotype was counted between two and nine times. The chain carries TRBV2 and TRBJ2-2; D is ambiguous. This CDR3 region has 15 residues. V was shortened by 6 bases and J by 4 bases, with 15 bases between the two germline ends. The germline V gene encodes CDR1 SNHLY and CDR2 FYNNEI. CDR3 loop: CASRARSVGTGELFF. For the CDR3, the DNA is TGTGCCAGCAGGGCAAGATCCGTCGGCACCGGGGAGCTGTTTTTT.

In its sample, this clonotype is medium-sized. The V and J genes are TRBV5-1 and TRBJ2-5; D is uncertain. V lost 5 bases, J lost 2 bases, and 16 bases lay in between. Germline lookup yields CDR1 SGHRS and CDR2 YFSETQ. The length of the CDR3 is 15 residues. The CDR3 coding sequence is TGCGCCAGCAGACCGAACCCGCAGGAACAAGAGACCCAGTACTTC. This sequence encodes CASRPNPQEQETQYF.

The chain links TRBV15 to TRBJ2-2; no firm D call. The CDR3 spans 14 residues. The V gene lost 1 base and the J gene lost 6 bases, with 9 bases spanning the gap. Germline V CDR1 and CDR2: LNHNV, YYDKDF (reference sequence). For the CDR3, the DNA is TGTGCCACCAGCAGAGGCCAGGTGTCCGGGGAGCTGTTTTTT. This codes for CATSRGQVSGELFF.